One and the same sample provided the 29 T cell receptor beta chains below, sequenced in a study of tissue T cells after allogeneic stem cell transplantation. Libraries were prepared by immunoSEQ multiplex PCR; TCRdb keeps only in-frame clonotypes and omits some of them. Among around 7,400 clones listed, 60% to 70% were seen once. The sequenced sample consisted of blood. The receptors were sampled from a female BALB/c mouse in good health. Strain haplotype at MHC: H2-d.

This clone appeared a few times. The genes are named according to mouse. CDR3 amino acids: CASSLRDRVERLFF. CDR3 DNA, as far as it was read: TGTGCCAGCAGCCTCCGGGACAGGGTCGAAAGATTATTT. The chain joins TRBV4 to TRBJ1-4; 9 nucleotides line up with TRBD1. The read ends 1 residue early relative to the CDR3; the germline J gene fills the gap. CDR3 length: 14 residues. CDR1 is LGHDT and CDR2 is YNNKQL in the germline V gene (reference sequence). Trimming removed 5 bases from V and 7 bases from J; junction bases left unmatched: 5.

Of note for this clone: Any gene name here is a mouse gene name. The sequenced fragment ends 1 residue before the CDR3 boundary, so the rest is inferred from the germline J gene. V is TRBV2 and J is TRBJ2-5, with 9 bases aligning to TRBD2. Unmatched junction bases numbered 6, after V lost 3 bases and J lost 5 bases. The CDR3 covers 15 residues. From germline, CDR1 is LGHNA and CDR2 YSYQKL. Incomplete CDR3 DNA: TGTGCCAGCAGCCAGATGGGGGGGCGAGGAGACACCCAGTAC. Its translation is CASSQMGGRGDTQY. The full CDR3 sequence reads CASSQMGGRGDTQYF.

As concerns this clone: Gene names follow the mouse nomenclature. The CDR3 extends 1 residue past the end of the read, so its final part is completed from the germline J gene. V is TRBV29 and J is TRBJ1-6; D uncertain. TRBJ1-6 carries the ORF label, with uncertain function. The CDR3 is made up of 13 amino acids. CDR1 is MSHET and CDR2 is SYDVDS in the germline V gene. V shed 2 bases and J shed 6 bases, with 5 bases lying between them. The CDR3 bases that were read are TGTGCTAGCAGTTTACGGGTTAATTCGCCCCTCTAC. Its protein is CASSLRVNSPLY. The CDR3 in full is CASSLRVNSPLYF.

Notes on this clone: Any gene name here is a mouse gene name. The observed sequence ends 1 residue before the CDR3 terminus, with the missing tail filled in from the germline J gene. The chain uses TRBV2 and TRBJ1-1, with TRBD1 as a possible D gene (6 bases). There are 14 residues in the CDR3. Between the trimmed V and J ends, which lost 2 bases and 1 base, there was a span of 8 bases. CDR1 LGHNA and CDR2 YSYQKL come from the germline V gene. CDR3 amino acids: CASSQRGGNTEVFF. The sequenced CDR3 bases are TGTGCCAGCAGCCAAAGGGGGGGGAACACAGAAGTCTTC.

With regard to this clone: Gene labels here are mouse ones. The read gets to within 1 residue of the CDR3 end, and the germline J gene fills in the rest. The V and J genes are TRBV19 and TRBJ1-3, with D unresolved. Germline lookup yields CDR1 FNHDT and CDR2 SITEND (reference sequence). Trimming left V 0 bases short and J 2 bases short, with 0 bases between. The CDR3 spans 12 residues. Incomplete CDR3 DNA: TGTGCCAGCAGTATAGCTGGAAATACGCTCTAT. This encodes CASSIAGNTLY. The full CDR3 is CASSIAGNTLYF. Combining the CDR3 with reference TRBV19 and TRBJ1-3 gives the whole variable domain GGIITQTPKFLIGQEGQKLTLKCQQNFNHDTMYWYRQDSGKGLRLIYYSITENDLQKGDLSEGYDASREKKSSFSLTVTSAQKNEMAVFLCASSIAGNTLYFGEGSRLIVV.

A note on this clone: Each gene name is a mouse one. The CDR3 end lies 1 residue beyond the end of the read and is filled in from the germline J gene. The chain is built from TRBV5 and TRBJ2-1; 10 nucleotides match TRBD1. Per germline, CDR1 LGHNA and CDR2 YNLKQL (reference sequence). J gave up 7 bases and V 0 bases, and 6 bases lay outside the gene matches. The length of the CDR3 is 16 residues. The CDR3: CASSQDRQGAGAEQFF. Incomplete CDR3 DNA: TGTGCCAGCAGCCAAGATAGACAGGGGGCGGGGGCTGAGCAGTTC.

This clone was picked up one time. Genes and germline come from the mouse. Read sequence stops 1 residue before the CDR3 end, and the germline J gene provides the missing end. The chain recombines TRBV3 with TRBJ1-6; 9 bases line up with TRBD1. TRBJ1-6 is placed among ORFs of uncertain function. The CDR3 extends over 13 amino acids. Germline V gene lookup returns CDR1 SNHLY and CDR2 FYNGKV (reference sequence). J gave up 5 bases and V 8 bases, and 1 base lay outside the gene matches. Partial CDR3 DNA: TGTGCCAGCGGGGACAGGGATAATTCGCCCCTCTAC. Protein: CASGDRDNSPLY. The CDR3 reads in full as CASGDRDNSPLYF.

With respect to this clone: The genes and germline here are from mouse. The sequence runs out 1 residue before the end of the CDR3; the remainder is reconstructed from the germline J gene. The J gene is TRBJ2-2, the V gene TRBV5, with 9 bases lining up with TRBD1. The V segment lost 2 bases and the J segment 1 base; nucleotides outside the gene matches: 2. The CDR3 runs 16 residues. Germline loops: CDR1 LGHNA, CDR2 YNLKQL (reference sequence). The CDR3 here is CASSQRTGVNTGQLYF. CDR3 DNA (partial): TGTGCCAGCAGCCAACGGACAGGGGTAAACACCGGGCAGCTCTAC.

This clone showed up just a few times. Genes here carry mouse names. The CDR3 extends 1 residue past the end of the read, so its final part is completed from the germline J gene. V is TRBV31 and J is TRBJ2-7; 10 nucleotides match TRBD1. The V segment lost 0 bases and the J segment 5 bases; nucleotides outside the gene matches: 7. The CDR3 length is 15 residues. Germline assignment: CDR1 GKSSPN and CDR2 SITVG. The CDR3 spells CAWSLEPGTGDEQYF. The CDR3 bases that were read are TGTGCCTGGAGTCTAGAACCGGGGACAGGGGATGAACAGTAC.

With respect to this clone: The listed genes are named as in mouse. Coverage ceases 1 residue before the CDR3 finishes, and the germline J gene fills in the end. The J gene is TRBJ1-1, the V gene TRBV4; D gene uncertain. V was cut by 3 bases and J by 1 base, with 3 bases left in between. CDR3 length: 12 amino acids. Germline CDR1 is LGHDT and CDR2 is YNNKQL (reference sequence). The CDR3 spells CASSYRNTEVFF. Incomplete CDR3 DNA: TGTGCCAGCAGCTACAGAAACACAGAAGTCTTC.

The table lists this clone with a few counts. Here the gene names and germline are mouse. The sequenced fragment ends 1 residue before the CDR3 boundary, so the rest is inferred from the germline J gene. V usage is TRBV5 and J usage is TRBJ1-4; no firm D call. There are 14 residues in the CDR3. Per the germline V gene, CDR1 is LGHNA and CDR2 is YNLKQL (reference sequence). The V end lost 1 base, the J end lost 1 base, and 4 bases lay between the germline ends. Here the CDR3 reads CASSQGGSNERLFF. CDR3 DNA (partial): TGTGCCAGCAGCCAAGGGGGTTCCAACGAAAGATTATTT.

As regards this clone: Here the gene names and germline are mouse. The CDR3 region is CTCSETGGNTGQLYF. The DNA read from the CDR3 is TGCACCTGCAGTGAGACAGGGGGCAACACCGGGCAGCTCTAC. The rearrangement links TRBV1 to TRBJ2-2; 10 bases line up with TRBD1. The read halts 1 residue ahead of the CDR3 end, with the missing end drawn from the germline J gene. Germline V lookup: CDR1 NSQYPW, CDR2 LRSPGD (reference sequence). CDR3 size: 15 residues. V lost 4 bases and J lost 2; bases outside the gene matches: 1.

Concerning this clone: The gene symbols are mouse symbols. Coverage ceases 1 residue before the CDR3 finishes, and the germline J gene fills in the end. This chain connects TRBV4 to TRBJ1-4; 8 bases fit TRBD1. Trimming at V came to 4 bases and at J to 3 bases, leaving 10 bases not matched to a gene. CDR1 LGHDT and CDR2 YNNKQL come from the germline V gene (reference sequence). CDR3 size: 17 residues. The CDR3 loop reads CASSLIPGQGPNERLFF. Partial CDR3 DNA: TGTGCCAGCAGCTTAATCCCCGGACAGGGACCCAACGAAAGATTATTT.

Note on this clone: Gene names follow the mouse nomenclature. From the germline J gene comes the end of the CDR3, since the read stops 1 residue before it. The chain recombines TRBV2 with TRBJ2-1; 9 bases map to TRBD2. From germline, CDR1 is LGHNA and CDR2 YSYQKL. The CDR3 contains 13 residues. V trimming: 4 bases; J trimming: 6 bases; junction bases outside the gene matches: 1. CDR3 loop: CASSRTGVAEQFF. The sequenced part of the CDR3 DNA is TGTGCCAGCAGCCGGACTGGGGTTGCTGAGCAGTTC.

With respect to this clone: Mouse names are used for the genes. The read falls 1 residue short of the CDR3 end, and the missing part is taken from the germline J gene. The J gene is TRBJ2-3, the V gene TRBV13-2, with TRBD2 identical over 10 bases. V lost 0 bases and J lost 0; bases outside the gene matches: 4. The CDR3 has 17 residues. CDR1 is NNHNN and CDR2 is SYGAGS in the germline V gene (reference sequence). The sequenced part of the CDR3 DNA is TGTGCCAGCGGTGATGCTGGGGGGGCGCGGAGTGCAGAAACGCTGTAT. It specifies CASGDAGGARSAETLY. The whole CDR3 reads CASGDAGGARSAETLYF.

This clone occurred once. All gene names here are mouse names. The CDR3 DNA, read in part, is TGTGCCAGCAGTGGAGGGACAACAAACTCCGACTACACC. Protein sequence: CASSGGTTNSDYT. The full CDR3 protein reads CASSGGTTNSDYTF. The rearrangement joins TRBV13-3 to TRBJ1-2; tentative D call: TRBD1 (6 bases). The read ends 1 residue shy of where the CDR3 ends; the end is completed using the germline J gene. This CDR3 is 14 amino acids long. Trimming stripped 3 bases from V and 0 bases from J, with 9 bases between. Germline CDR1 is NNHDY and CDR2 is SYVADS.

With regard to this clone: Mouse gene names apply. The CDR3 spells CASSLGGRQNTLYF. CDR3 DNA, as far as it was read: TGTGCCAGCAGTTTGGGGGGGCGCCAAAACACCTTGTAC. The rearrangement links TRBV14 to TRBJ2-4, with TRBD2 matching over 8 bases. The CDR3 goes on 1 residue after the read ends, and that part is filled in from the germline J gene. The V segment lost 2 bases and the J segment 3 bases; nucleotides outside the gene matches: 2. CDR1 is SGHDT, CDR2 FRDEAV, per germline. CDR3 length: 14 amino acids.

This clone was detected once. Gene names are mouse gene names. The chain's CDR3 is CASSPYSSQNTLYF. Incomplete CDR3 DNA: TGTGCCAGCAGCCCTTACAGTAGTCAAAACACCTTGTAC. J is TRBJ2-4 and V is TRBV13-3, with D unclear. The read terminates 1 residue ahead of where the CDR3 ends, so the germline J gene completes it. The germline gives CDR1 NNHDY, CDR2 SYVADS. The CDR3 extends over 14 amino acids. V lost 5 bases and J lost 0, with 10 bases in between.

This clone was detected only once. All gene names here are mouse names. The observed sequence ends 1 residue before the CDR3 terminus, with the missing tail filled in from the germline J gene. The gene calls are TRBV5 and TRBJ2-2; maybe TRBD2 (6 bases). The germline V gene encodes CDR1 LGHNA and CDR2 YNLKQL (reference sequence). The CDR3 totals 12 residues. Trimming removed 1 base at V and 12 bases at J, with 9 bases between. The DNA read from the CDR3 is TGTGCCAGCAGCCAAGCGGGGGGTGAGCTCTAC. Translation gives CASSQAGGELY. The full CDR3 is CASSQAGGELYF.

Note on this clone: Genes and germline are mouse. The missing CDR3 end, 1 residue past where the read stops, is filled in from the germline J gene. The rearrangement joins TRBV31 to TRBJ2-5; 8 positions match TRBD2. This CDR3 spans 14 amino acids. J gave up 6 bases and V 0 bases, and 5 bases lay outside the gene matches. CDR1 is GKSSPN and CDR2 is SITVG in the germline V gene. The DNA read from the CDR3 is TGTGCCTGGAGTCTTGGGGGGGAGGGTGACACCCAGTAC. Its protein product is CAWSLGGEGDTQY. The whole CDR3 protein is CAWSLGGEGDTQYF.

This clone was seen a few times. Genes and germline are mouse. The sequenced fragment ends 1 residue before the CDR3 boundary, so the rest is inferred from the germline J gene. This rearrangement joins TRBV13-3 to TRBJ1-5, with D possibly TRBD1 on 6 matching bases. The CDR3 loop spans 13 amino acids. The V and J ends lost 2 bases and 3 bases respectively, with 6 bases between them. CDR1 is NNHDY, CDR2 SYVADS, per germline. CDR3 DNA (partial): TGTGCCAGCAGTGACAGGGGCAACCAGGCTCCGCTT. Amino acids: CASSDRGNQAPL. The whole CDR3 sequence is CASSDRGNQAPLF.

This clone was observed a few times. Gene and germline names: mouse. The missing CDR3 end, 1 residue past where the read stops, is filled in from the germline J gene. This chain uses TRBV19 with TRBJ1-3; 8 nucleotides agree with TRBD1. Germline V gene lookup returns CDR1 FNHDT and CDR2 SITEND (reference sequence). This CDR3 has 16 residues. Trimming at V came to 4 bases and at J to 0 bases, leaving 6 bases not matched to a gene. The chain's CDR3 is CASSPGTGLSGNTLYF. The part of the CDR3 DNA that was read is TGTGCCAGCAGTCCCGGGACAGGCCTTTCTGGAAATACGCTCTAT.

Details on this clone: Mouse germline and gene names are used. The read comes to an end 1 residue before the CDR3 does, leaving the germline J gene to fill in the end. The chain recombines TRBV4 with TRBJ1-3, with 7 bases lining up with TRBD1. The CDR3 spans 13 residues. The V gene's germline CDR1 is LGHDT and CDR2 YNNKQL (reference sequence). V dropped 5 bases and J dropped 4; count of bases not matched to a gene: 2. The DNA read from the CDR3 is TGTGCCAGCAGCACAGGGGTCGGAAATACGCTCTAT. It specifies CASSTGVGNTLY. The CDR3 in full is CASSTGVGNTLYF.

Comment on this clone: Genes and germline come from the mouse. The covered CDR3 bases are TGTGGTGCTAGGGACAGGGGCAACACCGGGCAGCTCTAC. This translates into CGARDRGNTGQLY. The whole CDR3 sequence reads CGARDRGNTGQLYF. The gene calls are TRBV20 and TRBJ2-2; the D gene is possibly TRBD1 (6 bases). The read ends 1 residue shy of where the CDR3 ends; the end is completed using the germline J gene. Trimming left V 0 bases short and J 2 bases short, with 7 bases between. Germline assignment: CDR1 GFQATS and CDR2 STVNSAI. The CDR3 length is 14 residues.

In the case of this clone: Gene names and germline match the mouse. The read is 1 residue too short to cover the CDR3 end, so that end is filled in from the germline J gene. The rearrangement links TRBV2 to TRBJ2-4; 8 bases are shared with TRBD1. The CDR3 totals 13 residues. The trim removed 2 bases at V and 7 bases at J, leaving 2 bases unmatched. Germline CDR1 and CDR2: LGHNA and YSYQKL. CDR3 sequence: CASSQQGADTLYF. CDR3 bases read: TGTGCCAGCAGCCAACAGGGGGCTGACACCTTGTAC.

As concerns this clone: Genes and germline come from the mouse. The DNA ends 1 residue before the CDR3 does, and the rest of the CDR3 is filled in from the germline J gene. J is TRBJ1-1 and V is TRBV19, with a weak D call TRBD1 (6 bases). The CDR3 extends over 12 amino acids. Trimming stripped 5 bases from V and 7 bases from J, with 12 bases between. CDR1 is FNHDT, CDR2 SITEND, per germline (reference sequence). The CDR3 loop reads CASSLTGKEVFF. Partial CDR3 DNA: TGTGCCAGCAGCCTCACAGGGAAAGAAGTCTTC.

To note about this clone: Any gene name here is a mouse gene name. The read stops 1 residue short of the end of the CDR3; the missing end is completed from the germline J gene. V usage is TRBV13-3 and J usage is TRBJ2-4; tentative D call: TRBD1 (5 bases). This CDR3 contains 13 residues. From germline, CDR1 is NNHDY and CDR2 SYVADS. V was trimmed by 2 bases and J by 4 bases, leaving 8 bases between them. The chain's CDR3 is CASSDRAENTLYF. CDR3 bases read: TGTGCCAGCAGTGACAGGGCGGAAAACACCTTGTAC.

The sample holds one count of this clone. Genes here carry mouse names. The read stops 1 residue short of the end of the CDR3; the missing end is completed from the germline J gene. The chain employs TRBV13-2 and TRBJ1-6; the D is unclear. TRBJ1-6 qualifies as an ORF whose function is uncertain. This CDR3 spans 14 amino acids. CDR1 and CDR2 (germline): NNHNN, SYGAGS (reference sequence). V was clipped by 2 bases and J by 4 bases, with 7 bases between them. CDR3 residues: CASGEPLYNSPLYF. CDR3 DNA (partial): TGTGCCAGCGGTGAACCGCTTTATAATTCGCCCCTCTAC.

Notes on this clone: Gene names are mouse gene names. The read terminates 1 residue before the CDR3 end, so the remaining end is supplied by the germline J gene. This chain links TRBV13-2 with TRBJ2-4; 7 bases are shared with TRBD1. CDR1 and CDR2 (germline): NNHNN, SYGAGS (reference sequence). V lost 5 bases, J lost 0 bases, and 9 bases stayed unmatched. The CDR3 runs to 16 residues. CDR3 protein: CASGNTGTASQNTLYF. CDR3 DNA (partial): TGTGCCAGCGGCAATACCGGGACAGCTAGTCAAAACACCTTGTAC.